These 21 T cell receptor beta chains were all obtained from the same sample, sequenced in a study of cytomegalovirus exposure and HLA in healthy donors. The PCR made use of 60 Vbeta and 13 Jbeta primers. Measured with immunoSEQ multiplex PCR; TCRdb has only the in-frame clones, and not every one. The data contain about 83,000 clones, under 80% of them singletons. The material sequenced was PBMCs. Receptors were obtained from a man between 18 and 35 years old in good health and CMV-seropositive.

The V gene is TRBV5-1, the J gene TRBJ1-1; D uncertain. The CDR3 length is 12 residues. The V gene lost 0 bases and the J gene lost 7 bases, with 7 bases spanning the gap. Per germline, CDR1 SGHRS and CDR2 YFSETQ. The CDR3 here is CASSLEPGEAFF. The CDR3 coding sequence is TGCGCCAGCAGCTTGGAACCAGGTGAAGCTTTCTTT. Full variable domain (remainder filled in from reference TRBV5-1 and TRBJ1-1): KAGVTQTPRYLIKTRGQQVTLSCSPISGHRSVSWYQQTPGQGLQFLFEYFSETQRNKGNFPGRFSGRQFSNSRSEMNVSTLELGDSALYLCASSLEPGEAFFGQGTRLTVV.

V and J are TRBV28 and TRBJ1-4; weak D call: TRBD1 (5 bases). V was pared by 3 bases and J by 3 bases, with 14 bases between. Germline V gene data show CDR1 as MDHEN and CDR2 as SYDVKM. The CDR3 covers 16 residues. CDR3 sequence: CASSLITGNPNEKLFF. Here the CDR3 DNA reads TGTGCCAGCAGTTTGATTACAGGCAATCCTAATGAAAAACTGTTTTTT.

This clone was seen a handful of times. The gene calls are TRBV29-1 and TRBJ1-1, with D unclear. The CDR3 sequence is 13 residues long. V dropped 4 bases and J dropped 0 bases, with 9 bases sitting between them. Germline CDR1 and CDR2: SQVTM and ANQGSEA. The CDR3 DNA reads TGCAGCGTTGGCAGTAACATGAACACTGAAGCTTTCTTT. It translates to CSVGSNMNTEAFF.

This clone showed up just once. The chain combines TRBV7-6 with TRBJ1-1, with D maybe TRBD1 (6 bases). The CDR3 contains 15 residues. Germline V CDR1 and CDR2: SGHVS, FNYEAQ. V shed 1 base and J shed 2 bases, with 11 bases lying between them. CDR3 amino acids: CASSLGAGTNTEAFF. CDR3 sequence (DNA): TGTGCCAGCAGCTTAGGGGCAGGGACAAACACTGAAGCTTTCTTT. The variable domain in full, with the rest retrieved from reference TRBV7-6 and TRBJ1-1, is GAGVSQSPRYKVTKRGQDVALRCDPISGHVSLYWYRQALGQGPEFLTYFNYEAQQDKSGLPNDRFSAERPEGSISTLTIQRTEQRDSAMYRCASSLGAGTNTEAFFGQGTRLTVV.

This clone was seen once. The chain employs TRBV11-2 and TRBJ2-7; weak D call: TRBD2 (6 bases). V dropped 5 bases and J dropped 4 bases, with 21 bases sitting between them. This CDR3 spans 16 amino acids. Germline CDR1 and CDR2: SGHAT and FQNNGV. The CDR3 is CASSNPGSRIGYEQYF. Here the CDR3 DNA reads TGTGCCAGCAGCAACCCCGGGAGCCGAATCGGTTACGAGCAGTACTTC.

The sample holds one count of this clone. The CDR3 bases are TGTGCCAGCAGTGACAGGAGAACTGGAAACACCATATATTTT. Translated: CASSDRRTGNTIYF. The chain has TRBV28 and TRBJ1-3; D might be TRBD1 (6 bases). This CDR3 region has 14 residues. Germline CDR1 reads MDHEN; CDR2 reads SYDVKM. V was clipped by 5 bases and J by 2 bases, with 10 bases between them.

The V and J genes are TRBV4-1 and TRBJ1-2, with D unclear. CDR1 and CDR2 (germline): MGHRA, YSYEKL. The CDR3 is 16 residues long. The V and J ends lost 0 bases and 2 bases respectively, with 13 bases between them. The chain's CDR3 is CASSQENKRTNYGYTF. The CDR3 nucleotides are TGCGCCAGCAGCCAAGAGAACAAGCGGACGAACTATGGCTACACCTTC.

The J gene is TRBJ2-1, the V gene TRBV5-1; 10 bases align to TRBD2. This CDR3 spans 14 amino acids. Germline CDR1 reads SGHRS; CDR2 reads YFSETQ. Trimming cost V 4 bases and J 8 bases; bases outside gene matches: 6. As DNA, the CDR3 is TGCGCCAGCAGCCACCGGACTAGCGGTCATGAGCAGTTCTTC. Translated, it gives CASSHRTSGHEQFF.

The V call is TRBV10-3, the J call TRBJ2-7; 13 nucleotides line up with TRBD2. The CDR3 spans 15 residues. Germline CDR1 reads ENHRY; CDR2 reads SYGVKD. With V trimmed by 5 bases and J by 9 bases, 10 bases remained unmatched. The DNA for the CDR3 is TGTGCCATCAGTTTATCCGGGACTAGCGGGATTGGGCAGTACTTC. This encodes CAISLSGTSGIGQYF.

The genes are TRBV5-4 and TRBJ1-5; D is perhaps TRBD1 (6 bases). V was cut by 4 bases and J by 15 bases, with 35 bases left in between. Germline values: CDR1 SGHNT, CDR2 YYREEE (reference sequence). CDR3 length: 18 amino acids. CDR3 nucleotide sequence: TGTGCCAGCAGCGCTCCGACAGGCGGCGGCCGGTTTGTAGGCCCCAGGCATTTT. This codes for CASSAPTGGGRFVGPRHF.

The chain has TRBV2 and TRBJ2-4, with 7 bases lining up with TRBD1. Germline-derived CDR1 and CDR2 are SNHLY and FYNNEI. The CDR3 is made up of 13 amino acids. V dropped 4 bases and J dropped 3; count of bases not matched to a gene: 0. The CDR3: CASSGDSKNIQYF. CDR3 DNA sequence: TGTGCCAGCAGTGGGGACAGCAAAAACATTCAGTACTTC.

The rearrangement joins TRBV6-5 to TRBJ1-5; D gene unclear. Germline CDR1 reads MNHEY; CDR2 reads SVGAGI. The CDR3 is 13 residues long. V lost 5 bases, J lost 1 base, and 6 bases lay in between. This chain's CDR3 is CASSIHSNQPQHF. CDR3 nucleotides: TGTGCCAGCAGTATACACAGCAATCAGCCCCAGCATTTT.

The chain uses TRBV5-6 and TRBJ2-5, with 12 bases aligning to TRBD2. The CDR3 spans 16 residues. The V segment lost 6 bases and the J segment 2 bases; nucleotides outside the gene matches: 8. Germline CDR1 reads SGHDT; CDR2 reads YYEEEE. CDR3 loop: CASIKGLAGSQETQYF. CDR3 sequence (DNA): TGTGCCAGCATAAAGGGACTAGCGGGTTCACAAGAGACCCAGTACTTC.

This clone was seen a few times. This chain uses TRBV29-1 with TRBJ2-5, with D possibly being TRBD2 (7 bases). The CDR3 consists of 13 residues. V lost 7 bases and J 4 bases, leaving 16 bases between the germline ends. From germline, CDR1 is SQVTM and CDR2 ANQGSEA. CDR3 protein: CSAEGGNGETQYF. The DNA of the CDR3 is TGCAGCGCTGAGGGGGGGAATGGAGAGACCCAGTACTTC.

The chain employs TRBV13 and TRBJ1-2; possible D gene TRBD1, 5 bases. The length of the CDR3 is 15 residues. From germline, CDR1 is PRHDT and CDR2 FYEKMQ (reference sequence). V lost 1 base, J lost 3 bases, and 12 bases lay in between. CDR3 coding DNA: TGTGCCAGCAGCTTAGTGCAGGGAGGTTACTATGGCTACACCTTC. Translating gives CASSLVQGGYYGYTF.

V and J are TRBV5-4 and TRBJ2-7, with D unclear. V was clipped by 5 bases and J by 1 base, with 10 bases between them. The CDR3 has 13 residues. Looked up from germline, CDR1 is SGHNT and CDR2 is YYREEE (reference sequence). The CDR3 loop is CASSFGQSYEQYF. CDR3 nucleotides: TGTGCCAGCAGTTTTGGTCAGTCCTACGAGCAGTACTTC.

J is TRBJ1-3 and V is TRBV15; a weak D match, TRBD1 (5 bases). V was clipped by 3 bases and J by 9 bases, with 12 bases between them. The CDR3 is 13 amino acids. CDR1 and CDR2 from the germline V gene are LNHNV and YYDKDF (reference sequence). The CDR3 reads CATSRSRGSTIYF. The CDR3 DNA reads TGTGCCACCAGCAGGTCCCGGGGGAGCACCATATATTTT. Using reference TRBV15 and TRBJ1-3 for the parts outside the CDR3, the full variable domain is DAMVIQNPRYQVTQFGKPVTLSCSQTLNHNVMYWYQQKSSQAPKLLFHYYDKDFNNEADTPDNFQSRRPNTSFCFLDIRSPGLGDTAMYLCATSRSRGSTIYFGEGSWLTVV.

This sequence joins TRBV6-6 and TRBJ1-5; D gene ambiguous. The CDR3 loop spans 14 amino acids. Germline loops: CDR1 MNHNY, CDR2 SVGAGI (reference sequence). Trimming stripped 2 bases from V and 6 bases from J, with 11 bases between. The CDR3 DNA follows: TGTGCCAGCAGTTACGGAACAGTCGGTCAGCCCCAGCATTTT. It yields the protein CASSYGTVGQPQHF.

The chain joins TRBV25-1 to TRBJ2-5, with D possibly matching TRBD1 (6 bases). Germline CDR1 and CDR2: MGHDK and SYGVNS. The CDR3 is 13 residues long. The V end lost 5 bases, the J end lost 1 base, and 8 bases lay between the germline ends. The CDR3 DNA reads as TGTGCCAGCAGTTTAGGGGGCCAAGAGACCCAGTACTTC. This translates into CASSLGGQETQYF.

The genes are TRBV4-1 and TRBJ1-5, with D maybe TRBD1 (6 bases). Per germline, CDR1 MGHRA and CDR2 YSYEKL. V was cut by 3 bases and J by 5 bases, with 14 bases left in between. The CDR3 is 15 amino acids. The CDR3 spells CASSHAPGGHQPQHF. DNA of the CDR3: TGCGCCAGCAGCCACGCTCCGGGGGGGCATCAGCCCCAGCATTTT.

This rearrangement joins TRBV6-5 to TRBJ2-5; 10 nucleotides match TRBD1. Trimming removed 4 bases from V and 5 bases from J; junction bases left unmatched: 7. Germline CDR1 and CDR2: MNHEY and SVGAGI. The CDR3 totals 15 residues. CDR3 residues: CASSFRDRGFETQYF. CDR3 bases: TGTGCCAGCAGTTTCCGGGACAGGGGTTTTGAGACCCAGTACTTC.